This T cell receptor beta chain emerged from a study of blood T cell repertoires in COVID-19. For the study at large: From the United States, Italy and Spain came samples of acute and convalescent COVID-19.

There are a few counts of this clone. Sequencing was performed with immunoSEQ multiplex PCR; in TCRdb, only in-frame clones are kept and a portion is missing. The data contain around 180,000 clones, around 80% of them singletons. The CDR3 length is 17 residues. The V gene end was trimmed by 2 bases and the J gene end by 1 base; junction bases not matched to a gene: 10. CDR1 SGHRS and CDR2 YFSETQ come from the germline V gene. The study drew participants aged about 18 to 90 years from 20 to 30 US areas. Clinical history as reported by participants underpinned cohort assignment. This receptor was obtained from a woman aged 50 to 60 with acute COVID-19. This sequence joins TRBV5-1 and TRBJ2-3; 7 nucleotides line up with TRBD2. The sequencing input was PBMCs or T cells enriched from blood (not recorded which). CDR3 protein: CASSFGGRLAGTDTQYF. The CDR3 nucleotides are TGCGCCAGCAGCTTCGGAGGGAGACTAGCTGGCACAGATACGCAGTATTTT.